These 10 T cell receptor beta chains originate from one sample sequenced in a study of blood T cells in healthy people across ages. Combining a sample-barcoded 5' primer with a J-beta primer mix, a second PCR ran for roughly 6 to 12 cycles. TCRdb redid the calling of the 5' RACE reads with MiXCR, one entry per CDR3 protein. Among some 1.6 million distinct CDR3 sequences listed, about 35% were seen once. Material: blood. The receptors were gathered from a woman under 40 in good health.

The chain is built from TRBV29-1 and TRBJ1-1; D not certain. CDR3 size: 13 residues. Germline V lookup: CDR1 SQVTM, CDR2 ANQGSEA. The ends were cut back, 3 bases at V and 5 bases at J, with 13 bases in the middle. The CDR3 nucleotides read TGCAGCGTTGACTTTGAAGATCGGACTGAAGCTTTCTTT. It encodes CSVDFEDRTEAFF.

The chain combines TRBV20-1 with TRBJ2-2; D possibly corresponds to TRBD2 (6 bases). Germline V CDR1 and CDR2: DFQATT, SNEGSKA (reference sequence). The CDR3 contains 16 residues. Trimming stripped 1 base from V and 5 bases from J, with 17 bases between. The CDR3 nucleotides read TGCAGTGCTAGAGGGGGTAGCGGATGGCCGACCGGGGAGCTGTTTTTT. Amino acid sequence: CSARGGSGWPTGELFF.

This clonotype was seen once. An end of the junction does not agree with germline; a read error may underlie this. V usage is TRBV12-3 or TRBV12-4 and J usage is TRBJ2-3; 9 bases map to TRBD2. This CDR3 comprises 16 residues. The CDR3 spells CASSLQRGVSTDTRYF. CDR3 coding DNA: TGTGCCAGCAGCCTCCAGCGGGGGGTTAGCACAGATACGCGGTATTTT.

The chain is built from TRBV9 and TRBJ2-1, with TRBD1 identical over 7 bases. The CDR3 loop spans 14 amino acids. Germline CDR1 and CDR2: SGDLS and YYNGEE. J gave up 5 bases and V 4 bases, and 6 bases lay outside the gene matches. The CDR3 DNA sequence: TGTGCCAGCAGCCCGAAGGACAGGAACAATGAGCAGTTCTTC. Translated, it gives CASSPKDRNNEQFF.

A single count supports this clonotype. This chain links TRBV20-1 with TRBJ1-2, with 12 bases identical to TRBD1. After removal of 1 base from V and 7 bases from J, the junction contained 7 bases not matched to a gene. This CDR3 has 15 amino acids. Germline CDR1 reads DFQATT; CDR2 reads SNEGSKA (reference sequence). DNA for the CDR3: TGCAGTGCTAGAGTTAGGGGACAGGGGGCGGTTGGCTACACCTTC. This codes for CSARVRGQGAVGYTF.

The gene calls are TRBV4-1 and TRBJ2-7; TRBD2 matches at 13 bases. Trimming at V came to 5 bases and at J to 6 bases, leaving 4 bases not matched to a gene. The CDR3 is 14 amino acids. In germline, CDR1 is MGHRA, CDR2 YSYEKL. The DNA for the CDR3 is TGCGCCAGCAGCAAACTAGCGGGAGGGTCCGAGCAGTACTTC. It translates to CASSKLAGGSEQYF.

This rearrangement joins TRBV3-1 to TRBJ2-1; 7 nucleotides align to TRBD1. V trimming: 2 bases; J trimming: 4 bases; junction bases outside the gene matches: 11. The germline CDR1 and CDR2 sequences are LGHDT and YNNKEL (reference sequence). This CDR3 is built from 17 residues. The CDR3 loop reads CASSQSGTVFSYNEQFF. DNA of the CDR3: TGTGCCAGCAGCCAATCCGGGACAGTCTTTTCATACAATGAGCAGTTCTTC.

V is TRBV27 and J is TRBJ1-2, with D maybe TRBD1 (5 bases). Trimming left V 6 bases short and J 1 base short, with 9 bases between. Looked up from germline, CDR1 is MNHEY and CDR2 is SMNVEV (reference sequence). The CDR3 is 13 residues long. CDR3 coding DNA: TGTGCCAGCAGGATGGGGCGTAACTATGGCTACACCTTC. It encodes CASRMGRNYGYTF.

V is TRBV20-1 and J is TRBJ1-2, with 10 bases matching TRBD1. This CDR3 has 19 residues. CDR1 DFQATT and CDR2 SNEGSKA come from the germline V gene (reference sequence). V gave up 0 bases and J gave up 7 bases; unmatched junction bases: 20. The CDR3 region has the DNA TGCAGTGCTAGAGATCCTCCCGGGACAGGGGTTCGGGTCTTCGGTGGCTACACCTTC. This translates into CSARDPPGTGVRVFGGYTF.

This chain links TRBV18 with TRBJ2-5, with D possibly being TRBD1 or TRBD2 (5 bases each). Germline V CDR1 and CDR2: KGHSH, LQKENI. CDR3 length: 15 residues. Trimming took off 4 bases at V and 1 base at J, with 13 bases between the two ends. The CDR3 region is CASSQKGPSQETQYF. CDR3 bases: TGTGCCAGCTCACAGAAGGGACCTAGCCAAGAGACCCAGTACTTC.